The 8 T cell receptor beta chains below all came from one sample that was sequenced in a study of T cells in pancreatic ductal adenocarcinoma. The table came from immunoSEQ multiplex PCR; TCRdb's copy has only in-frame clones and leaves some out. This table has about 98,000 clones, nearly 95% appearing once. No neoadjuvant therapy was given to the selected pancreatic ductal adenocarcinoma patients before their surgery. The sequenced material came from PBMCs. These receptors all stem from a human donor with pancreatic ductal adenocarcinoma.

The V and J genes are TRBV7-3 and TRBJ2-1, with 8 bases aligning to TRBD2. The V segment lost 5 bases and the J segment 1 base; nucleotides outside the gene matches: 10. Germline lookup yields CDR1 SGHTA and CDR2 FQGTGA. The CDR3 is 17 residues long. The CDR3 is CASSGGSGSLSYNEQFF. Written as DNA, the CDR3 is TGTGCCAGCAGCGGTGGAAGCGGGAGTCTTTCCTACAATGAGCAGTTCTTC.

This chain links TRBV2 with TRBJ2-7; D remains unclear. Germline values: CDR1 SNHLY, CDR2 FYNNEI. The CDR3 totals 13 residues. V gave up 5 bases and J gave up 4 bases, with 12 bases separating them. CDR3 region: CASSRHPGYEQYF. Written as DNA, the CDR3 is TGTGCCAGCAGTCGCCACCCCGGTTACGAGCAGTACTTC.

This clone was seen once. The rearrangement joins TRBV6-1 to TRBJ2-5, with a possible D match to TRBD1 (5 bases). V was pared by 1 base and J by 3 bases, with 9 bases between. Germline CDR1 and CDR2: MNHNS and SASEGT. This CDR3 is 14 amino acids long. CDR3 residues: CASSEEGRKETQYF. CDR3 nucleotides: TGTGCCAGCAGTGAAGAGGGGCGGAAAGAGACCCAGTACTTC.

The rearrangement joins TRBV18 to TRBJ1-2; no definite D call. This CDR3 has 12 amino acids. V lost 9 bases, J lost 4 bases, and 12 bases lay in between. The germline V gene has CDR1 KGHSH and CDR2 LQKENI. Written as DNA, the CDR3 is TGTGCCAGTTCGGAGGACGGCTATGGCTACACCTTC. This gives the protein CASSEDGYGYTF.

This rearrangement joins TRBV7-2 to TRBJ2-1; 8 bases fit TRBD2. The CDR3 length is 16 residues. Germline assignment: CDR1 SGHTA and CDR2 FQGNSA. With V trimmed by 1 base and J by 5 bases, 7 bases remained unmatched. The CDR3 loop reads CASSLEGSGSHNEQFF. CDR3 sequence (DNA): TGTGCCAGCAGCTTAGAGGGGAGCGGGAGCCACAATGAGCAGTTCTTC.

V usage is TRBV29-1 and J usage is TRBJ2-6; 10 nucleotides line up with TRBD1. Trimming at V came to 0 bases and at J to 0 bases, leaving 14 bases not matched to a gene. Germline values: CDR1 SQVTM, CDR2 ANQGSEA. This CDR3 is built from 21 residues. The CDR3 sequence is CSVEEYPTGQGITSGANVLTF. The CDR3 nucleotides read TGCAGCGTTGAAGAATATCCGACGGGACAGGGGATTACCTCTGGGGCCAACGTCCTGACTTTC.

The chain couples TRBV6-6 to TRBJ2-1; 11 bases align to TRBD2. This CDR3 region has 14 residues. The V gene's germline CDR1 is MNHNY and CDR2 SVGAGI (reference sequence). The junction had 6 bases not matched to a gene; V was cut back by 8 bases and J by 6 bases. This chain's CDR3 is CASWGLAGGNEQFF. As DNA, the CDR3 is TGTGCCAGCTGGGGGCTAGCGGGAGGCAATGAGCAGTTCTTC.

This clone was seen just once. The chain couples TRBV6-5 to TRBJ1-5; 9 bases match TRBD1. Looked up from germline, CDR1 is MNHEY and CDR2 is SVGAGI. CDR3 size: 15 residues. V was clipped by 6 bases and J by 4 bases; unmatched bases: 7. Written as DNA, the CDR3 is TGTGCCAGCAGCCCGACAGGGGGTGGGAATCAGCCCCAGCATTTT. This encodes CASSPTGGGNQPQHF.